The source of this TCR beta chain is a study of blood T cell repertoires in COVID-19. Sequencing used immunoSEQ multiplex PCR; TCRdb keeps in-frame clones, though not all of them. The profile shows 390,000 or so clones, over 75% of them singletons. V lost 0 bases and J lost 3, with 14 bases in between. Germline V gene data show CDR1 as LGHNT and CDR2 as FRNRAP. The CDR3 has 16 residues. The clonotype was recovered from a man aged 18 to 29 who had recovered from COVID-19. The V call is TRBV12-5, the J call TRBJ1-1; D remains unclear. Sequenced sample: PBMCs or T cells enriched from blood (not recorded which). CDR3 protein: CASGLVGEGADTEAFF. CDR3 DNA sequence: TGTGCTAGTGGTTTGGTAGGAGAGGGAGCGGACACTGAAGCTTTCTTT.